What follows are 20 T cell receptor beta chains derived from one specimen sequenced in a study of cytomegalovirus exposure and HLA in healthy donors. Vbeta (60) and Jbeta (13) primers were used in the PCR. Profiling relied on immunoSEQ multiplex PCR, and the TCRdb table lists in-frame clones only, not all of them. The sample lists around 190,000 clones; around 78% were seen once. The sequencing sample was made of PBMCs. These receptors were collected from a man aged 30 to 45 in good health and CMV-seronegative.

In its sample, this clone was seen once. This chain joins TRBV27 and TRBJ2-6; D is unclear. Trimming removed 5 bases from V and 1 base from J, with 12 bases in between. The CDR3 is 16 amino acids. Per germline, CDR1 MNHEY and CDR2 SMNVEV (reference sequence). This CDR3 reads CASSPLRYSGANVLTF. The CDR3 nucleotides are TGTGCCAGCAGTCCCCTCAGGTATTCTGGGGCCAACGTCCTGACTTTC.

V is TRBV6-1 and J is TRBJ1-5, with D maybe TRBD1 (5 bases). From germline, CDR1 is MNHNS and CDR2 SASEGT. The V end lost 0 bases, the J end lost 5 bases, and 11 bases lay between the germline ends. This CDR3 spans 15 amino acids. As DNA, the CDR3 is TGTGCCAGCAGTGAAGCGGGGGGGTCGTATCAGCCCCAGCATTTT. This encodes CASSEAGGSYQPQHF.

Regarding this clone: The same CDR3 arises from other DNA sequences in this sample as well. J is TRBJ2-1 and V is TRBV6-1; 9 bases map to TRBD2. Trimming took 5 bases from V and 0 from J; bases not matched to a gene: 2. Germline values: CDR1 MNHNS, CDR2 SASEGT. This CDR3 is 15 amino acids long. DNA of the CDR3: TGTGCCAGCAGTTCGACTAGCGGCTCCTACAATGAGCAGTTCTTC. As protein: CASSSTSGSYNEQFF.

The V gene is TRBV19, the J gene TRBJ1-3; the D is unclear. The CDR3 runs 16 residues. Germline V gene sequence: CDR1 LNHDA, CDR2 SQIVND (reference sequence). V shed 3 bases and J shed 0 bases, with 12 bases lying between them. The CDR3 sequence is CASSILGQNSGNTIYF. CDR3 sequence (DNA): TGTGCCAGTAGTATTTTGGGCCAGAACTCTGGAAACACCATATATTTT.

This clone has more than one count but fewer than ten. The rearrangement uses TRBV5-1 and TRBJ2-7, with D hard to call. The CDR3 runs to 12 residues. CDR1 is SGHRS and CDR2 is YFSETQ in the germline V gene. With 5 bases removed from V and 2 bases from J, the gap between germline ends came to 8 bases. In DNA form, the CDR3 reads TGCGCCAGCAGGGTGAGCGCCTACGAGCAGTACTTC. Amino acids: CASRVSAYEQYF.

This clone has just a few counts. The rearrangement uses TRBV6-4 and TRBJ1-5; a possible D gene is TRBD1 (6 bases). The CDR3 is 12 residues long. Germline V gene sequence: CDR1 MRHNA, CDR2 SNTAGT. The V gene lost 4 bases and the J gene lost 7 bases, with 8 bases spanning the gap. The CDR3 protein is CASSGGGQPQHF. The CDR3 bases are TGTGCCAGCAGTGGAGGGGGACAGCCCCAGCATTTT.

The chain recombines TRBV2 with TRBJ1-5; 10 nucleotides align to TRBD1. The length of the CDR3 is 15 residues. Looked up from germline, CDR1 is SNHLY and CDR2 is FYNNEI. V shed 6 bases, J shed 1 base, and the junction held 3 bases outside the gene matches. Here the CDR3 reads CASSVDRGSNQPQHF. In nucleotides, the CDR3 is TGTGCCAGCAGCGTGGACAGGGGGAGCAATCAGCCCCAGCATTTT.

This clone was observed a few times. V and J are TRBV19 and TRBJ2-1; 12 positions match TRBD2. V lost 7 bases to trimming and J lost 8 bases; unmatched junction nucleotides: 9. Germline values: CDR1 LNHDA, CDR2 SQIVND (reference sequence). CDR3 size: 15 residues. CDR3 protein: CASTPGLAGIDEQFF. In DNA form, the CDR3 reads TGTGCCAGTACCCCAGGACTAGCGGGAATCGATGAGCAGTTCTTC.

The rearrangement joins TRBV5-5 to TRBJ1-2; 7 bases are a match to TRBD1. V shed 0 bases and J 3 bases; nucleotides not matched to a gene: 2. From germline, CDR1 is SGHKS and CDR2 YYEKEE (reference sequence). The CDR3 is made up of 14 amino acids. The CDR3 here is CASSLVGQDYGYTF. The DNA of the CDR3 is TGTGCCAGCAGCTTGGTAGGACAGGACTATGGCTACACCTTC.

This chain joins TRBV11-2 and TRBJ1-2; weak D call: TRBD1 (5 bases). V was pared by 3 bases and J by 4 bases, with 12 bases between. The CDR3 runs to 14 residues. Germline CDR1 reads SGHAT; CDR2 reads FQNNGV. In DNA form, the CDR3 reads TGTGCCAGCAGCTTTTCAGGGATCGGCTATGGCTACACCTTC. Translated: CASSFSGIGYGYTF.

This chain joins TRBV19 and TRBJ1-5; a possible D gene is TRBD1 (6 bases). Germline values: CDR1 LNHDA, CDR2 SQIVND (reference sequence). V was clipped by 3 bases and J by 0 bases, with 15 bases between them. The CDR3 is 17 amino acids. DNA for the CDR3: TGTGCCAGTAGTATGACCAGGGGTCTCCCTAGCAATCAGCCCCAGCATTTT. This translates into CASSMTRGLPSNQPQHF.

The chain recombines TRBV6-5 with TRBJ2-7; TRBD2 matches at 10 bases. Germline V gene sequence: CDR1 MNHEY, CDR2 SVGAGI. J lost 2 bases, V lost 5 bases, and 3 bases had no gene match. The length of the CDR3 is 14 residues. CDR3 loop: CASSVAGGPYEQYF. The CDR3 nucleotides are TGTGCCAGCAGTGTAGCGGGAGGACCCTACGAGCAGTACTTC.

The chain combines TRBV30 with TRBJ2-2; 8 bases map to TRBD2. V shed 1 base, J shed 4 bases, and the junction held 2 bases outside the gene matches. The CDR3 is 14 residues long. Germline CDR1 reads GTSNPN; CDR2 reads SVGIG (reference sequence). CDR3 sequence: CAWSALAGTGELFF. DNA of the CDR3: TGTGCCTGGAGTGCGCTAGCGGGCACCGGGGAGCTGTTTTTT.

CDR3 nucleotide sequence: TGTGCCAGCAGCACCAGCTCCTACGAGCAGTACTTC. Translating it yields CASSTSSYEQYF. This chain joins TRBV14 and TRBJ2-7, with D unresolved. V was pared by 5 bases and J by 0 bases, with 5 bases between. Germline V gene sequence: CDR1 SGHDN, CDR2 FVKESK. This CDR3 spans 12 amino acids.

This clone was found a few times. The CDR3 region is CASTPTGIGGYTF. The CDR3 DNA reads as TGTGCCAGCACCCCAACAGGGATAGGTGGCTACACCTTC. The J gene is TRBJ1-2, the V gene TRBV6-5; possibly TRBD1 for D (6 bases). CDR1 is MNHEY and CDR2 is SVGAGI in the germline V gene. The CDR3 consists of 13 residues. The V and J ends lost 7 bases and 7 bases respectively, with 16 bases between them.

This clone has more than one count but fewer than ten. This rearrangement joins TRBV5-4 to TRBJ2-7; TRBD1 aligns across 7 bases. With V trimmed by 0 bases and J by 2 bases, 5 bases remained unmatched. The CDR3 length is 15 residues. The germline V gene has CDR1 SGHNT and CDR2 YYREEE (reference sequence). CDR3 amino acids: CASSLVGTVAYEQYF. In DNA form, the CDR3 reads TGTGCCAGCAGCTTGGTGGGGACAGTAGCCTACGAGCAGTACTTC.

The J gene is TRBJ1-1, the V gene TRBV4-2, with no clear D. Per germline, CDR1 LGHNA and CDR2 YNFKEQ. Between the trimmed V and J ends, which lost 3 bases and 6 bases, there was a span of 11 bases. This CDR3 spans 13 amino acids. The chain's CDR3 is CASSQWSYSEAFF. The CDR3 DNA reads as TGTGCCAGCAGCCAGTGGTCGTACTCTGAAGCTTTCTTT.

The V and J genes are TRBV10-2 and TRBJ1-2; TRBD1 is a possible D gene (6 bases). The CDR3 is made up of 13 amino acids. V was pared by 2 bases and J by 3 bases, with 7 bases between. Germline V gene sequence: CDR1 WSHSY, CDR2 SAAADI. CDR3 sequence (DNA): TGCGCCAGCAGTGAGGGGACATACTATGGCTACACCTTC. Residues: CASSEGTYYGYTF.

This chain links TRBV9 with TRBJ2-2, with 9 bases lining up with TRBD2. V gave up 4 bases and J gave up 1 base; unmatched junction bases: 8. The CDR3 runs 17 residues. Germline lookup yields CDR1 SGDLS and CDR2 YYNGEE. Written as DNA, the CDR3 is TGTGCCAGCAGCCTAAGGCTAGCGGGGCTGAACACCGGGGAGCTGTTTTTT. Its protein is CASSLRLAGLNTGELFF.

The chain employs TRBV30 and TRBJ1-1; no firm D call. This CDR3 spans 13 amino acids. Trimming took 5 bases from V and 2 from J, leaving 12 bases between them. Germline values: CDR1 GTSNPN, CDR2 SVGIG (reference sequence). Here the CDR3 reads CAWDPGENTEAFF. The CDR3, as DNA: TGTGCCTGGGATCCGGGAGAAAACACTGAAGCTTTCTTT.